A selection of T cell receptor beta chains follows, all from one sample in a study of siplizumab effects on memory and regulatory T cells. Repertoires were generated with immunoSEQ multiplex PCR, while TCRdb's copy carries only in-frame clones and drops some. The sample has some 62,000 clones; over 80% are singletons. Sequenced sample: memory CD4+ T cells sorted from blood. These receptors all come from a human donor in good health. Both conserved end residues are part of each CDR3. Each record gives: clone size, J gene, D gene, V gene, CDR3 DNA, CDR3 protein. The D gene is left open where the match is weak. Part of the rows lack a size; the others show once, few, many or a class for expanded clones.

-	TRBJ2-1	-	TRBV6-1	TGTGCCAGCAGTGACAGAATCAGGGGCCGGGATGAGCAGTTCTTC	CASSDRIRGRDEQFF
few	TRBJ1-2	-	TRBV29-1	TGCAGCGCCGGGGTTGGCAGGGTAAACGGCTACACCTTC	CSAGVGRVNGYTF
-	TRBJ2-7	TRBD1	TRBV5-4	TGTGCCAGCAGCCGGGACAGGTCCTACGAGCAGTACTTC	CASSRDRSYEQYF
-	TRBJ2-2	TRBD2	TRBV10-3	TGTGCCATCAGTGGACGGACTAGCGGAACGAACACCGGGGAGCTGTTTTTT	CAISGRTSGTNTGELFF
-	TRBJ2-5	-	TRBV25-1	TGTGCCAGCAGTGAAGGGCGTTATGAGGCATTTCTGGAGACCCAGTACTTC	CASSEGRYEAFLETQYF
once	TRBJ2-1	-	TRBV4-1	TGCGCCAGCAGCCAACCACGGACCGGCAGGACGCAGTTCTTC	CASSQPRTGRTQFF
-	TRBJ2-7	-	TRBV5-6	TGTGCCAGCAGCCTTCAGGGTAGGACCTACGAGCAGTACTTC	CASSLQGRTYEQYF
-	TRBJ2-1	TRBD1	TRBV5-4	TGTGCCAGCAGTAGCGGGACAGGGGGCTGGCATGAGCAGTTCTTC	CASSSGTGGWHEQFF
-	TRBJ2-4	-	TRBV10-3	TGTGCCATCAGTGAGCCAGGGGATAAAAACATTCAGTACTTC	CAISEPGDKNIQYF
-	TRBJ1-5	TRBD1	TRBV19	TGTGCCACCCACAGGGGAGATAGTCAGCCCCAGCATTTT	CATHRGDSQPQHF
-	TRBJ2-2	TRBD2	TRBV7-2	TGTGCCAGCAGCTTAAGGGGACTAGAGACCTTGGTCGGGGAGCTGTTTTTT	CASSLRGLETLVGELFF
-	TRBJ1-5	-	TRBV2	TGTGCCAGCAGTGAAGCGATCATAAATCAGCCCCAGCATTTT	CASSEAIINQPQHF
few	TRBJ1-3	-	TRBV11-2	TGTGCCAGCAGCTTCACAGGCAGCCGCTCTGGAAACACCATATATTTT	CASSFTGSRSGNTIYF
-	TRBJ1-6	TRBD1	TRBV6-5	TGTGCCACGAGACAGGGTTTGAATTCACCCCTCCACTTT	CATRQGLNSPLHF
-	TRBJ2-7	-	TRBV29-1	TGCAGCGTTGAAGCGGGGGTTGGGACCTACGAGCAGTACTTC	CSVEAGVGTYEQYF
-	TRBJ2-1	-	TRBV2	TGTGCCGGCCGCCCGCGGCGGCCTGAGAATGAGCAGTTCTTC	CAGRPRRPENEQFF
once	TRBJ2-7	-	TRBV7-6	TGTGCCAGCAGCTTAAAGAGCCGCCCGGGACTCTCCTACGAGCAGTACTTC	CASSLKSRPGLSYEQYF
-	TRBJ1-6	-	TRBV9	TGTGCCAGCAGCGTAGCTCCGGGTTCCTATAATTCACCCCTCCACTTT	CASSVAPGSYNSPLHF
-	TRBJ2-4	-	TRBV7-6	TGTGCCAGCAGCTGGGCCGGAGGGGGCGAGGGCATTCAGTACTTC	CASSWAGGGEGIQYF
-	TRBJ1-1	-	TRBV19	TGTGCCAGCCGAGAGCAGGTGAGGAGGATGAACACTGAAGCTTTCTTT	CASREQVRRMNTEAFF
-	TRBJ1-6	-	TRBV9	TGTGCCAGCAGCGTAAACCAGGCAAATTCACCCCTCCACTTT	CASSVNQANSPLHF
once	TRBJ1-4	-	TRBV5-6	TGTGCCAGCAGCGGCACCGGGGCGCCGAATGAAAAACTGTTTTTT	CASSGTGAPNEKLFF
-	TRBJ2-7	TRBD1	TRBV12-5	TGTGCTAGTGGTCCGGGACAGGGGGCTAGCGAGCAGTACTTC	CASGPGQGASEQYF
-	TRBJ2-5	TRBD1	TRBV13	TGTGCCAGCAGCTCCGGACAGGGAAGAGCGGAGACCCAGTACTTC	CASSSGQGRAETQYF
-	TRBJ1-1	-	TRBV20-1	TGCAGTGCCTTGAGGGTTCTCGAAGCTTTCTTT	CSALRVLEAFF
-	TRBJ1-2	TRBD1	TRBV5-4	TGTGCCAGCAGCCGGGGCGGGCAGGGGGCTACTAACTATGGCTACACCTTC	CASSRGGQGATNYGYTF
-	TRBJ2-1	-	TRBV2	TGTGCCAGCAGGGCAATGAGTTTCGCCTACAATGAGCAGTTCTTC	CASRAMSFAYNEQFF
-	TRBJ2-3	TRBD2	TRBV5-1	TGCGCCAGCAGCTCCACCGGGACTAGCGGGCGCACAGATACGCAGTATTTT	CASSSTGTSGRTDTQYF
-	TRBJ1-2	-	TRBV25-1	TGTGCCAGCGGGGCACCCGGGCTTCCGGGTGGCTACACCTTC	CASGAPGLPGGYTF
-	TRBJ2-7	TRBD2	TRBV28	TGTGCCAGCAGTTTTGAGACTAGCGGTTCTTCGGAGCAGTACTTC	CASSFETSGSSEQYF
-	TRBJ1-6	-	TRBV27	TGTGCCAGCAGTCGATTTGGGGGGCTGGGGTATTCACCCCTCCACTTT	CASSRFGGLGYSPLHF
-	TRBJ1-6	-	TRBV27	TGTGCCAGCAGTTCTAGACCGGGACTGATTAATTCACCCCTCCACTTT	CASSSRPGLINSPLHF
-	TRBJ1-4	TRBD1	TRBV2	TGTGCCAGCAGGGATCGGACAGGGGAAGAAAAACTGTTTTTT	CASRDRTGEEKLFF
-	TRBJ2-5	-	TRBV7-6	TGTGCCAGCAGCTTAGCGTCTACCCACCAAGAGACCCAGTACTTC	CASSLASTHQETQYF
-	TRBJ2-5	TRBD1	TRBV2	TGTGCCAGCACTACTGGGACAGGGAGAGGAGAGACCCAGTACTTC	CASTTGTGRGETQYF
-	TRBJ2-1	-	TRBV27	TGTGCCAGCAGTTTGAACAATGAGCAGTTCTTC	CASSLNNEQFF
-	TRBJ1-5	-	TRBV6-5	TGTGCCTCACCTTCTCGGGGGCGCTTAAATCAGCCCCAGCATTTT	CASPSRGRLNQPQHF
-	TRBJ2-7	-	TRBV5-6	TGTGCCAGCAGCGGGTACTTCCTCCGTTCGGGCGAGCAGTACTTC	CASSGYFLRSGEQYF
-	TRBJ1-2	TRBD1	TRBV6-5	TGTGCCAGCAGACAGGGGGCTAACTATGGCTACACCTTC	CASRQGANYGYTF
-	TRBJ2-1	-	TRBV29-1	TGCAGCGTTGGAGTAGGTGGACACAGATACAATGAGCAGTTCTTC	CSVGVGGHRYNEQFF
-	TRBJ1-1	-	TRBV7-8	TGTGCCAGCAGCTTAGGGAGACGGGATCTTGAAGCTTTCTTT	CASSLGRRDLEAFF
-	TRBJ2-6	-	TRBV18	TGTGCCAGCTCACCACAGGGGAATGCTGGGGCCAACGTCCTGACTTTC	CASSPQGNAGANVLTF
-	TRBJ1-1	TRBD1	TRBV6-6	TGTGCCAGCACTGACGGGACAGGGCCGAACACTGAAGCTTTCTTT	CASTDGTGPNTEAFF
-	TRBJ2-7	TRBD2	TRBV6-1	TGTGCCAGCAGTGAATGGGGACTAGCGGGAGGGCTTTCCTACGAGCAGTACTTC	CASSEWGLAGGLSYEQYF
-	TRBJ1-3	-	TRBV10-2	TGCGCCAGCACCCCCATTTCTGGAAACACCATATATTTT	CASTPISGNTIYF
-	TRBJ1-3	-	TRBV7-8	TGTGCCAGCAGCCTGGGGAGGAGGGGACCCCGGGAGGGAAACACCATATATTTT	CASSLGRRGPREGNTIYF
once	TRBJ2-1	TRBD2	TRBV5-1	TGCGCCACCGGAGCGGGAGGGCCGAGTAATGAGCAGTTCTTC	CATGAGGPSNEQFF